The next 27 T cell receptor beta chains were all read from a single sample in a study of memory CD4+ T cells and cytomegalovirus serostatus. Repertoires were generated with immunoSEQ multiplex PCR, while TCRdb's copy carries only in-frame clones and drops some. The table includes 61,000 or so clones, around 82% detected once. Single viable CD3+CD4+CD8-CD45RO+ cells were sorted as the memory CD4+ T cells. Sequenced material: memory CD4+ T cells from blood. The receptors derive from an adult in good health and CMV-seronegative. Some clones in this sample may be carry-over from other donors' samples.

In this sample, this clone turned up a few times. The J gene is TRBJ1-2, the V gene TRBV7-2; D unresolved. This CDR3 region has 14 residues. V was trimmed by 5 bases and J by 4 bases, leaving 14 bases between them. Germline loops: CDR1 SGHTA, CDR2 FQGNSA. The CDR3 nucleotides are TGTGCCAGCAGCCAGATGTTGGCAGGCTATGGCTACACCTTC. It translates to CASSQMLAGYGYTF.

This clone was seen a handful of times. CDR3 DNA: TGTGCCAGCAGCCCCAGAGGGGGAAACACCATATATTTT. Protein product: CASSPRGGNTIYF. V is TRBV11-2 and J is TRBJ1-3, with no clear D. Trimming stripped 5 bases from V and 4 bases from J, with 9 bases between. Germline V gene data show CDR1 as SGHAT and CDR2 as FQNNGV. The CDR3 sequence is 13 residues long.

The chain has TRBV27 and TRBJ2-3; the D gene could be TRBD1 or TRBD2 (5 bases each). The V end lost 1 base, the J end lost 6 bases, and 14 bases lay between the germline ends. Germline CDR1 is MNHEY and CDR2 is SMNVEV (reference sequence). The CDR3 contains 15 residues. CDR3 residues: CASSLFLWDVDTQYF. CDR3 in DNA: TGTGCCAGCAGTTTATTTTTGTGGGACGTGGATACGCAGTATTTT.

This clone was observed a single time. The chain combines TRBV10-2 with TRBJ1-5; TRBD1 agrees at 8 bases. This CDR3 is built from 13 residues. Per the germline V gene, CDR1 is WSHSY and CDR2 is SAAADI. Trimming at V came to 10 bases and at J to 0 bases, leaving 2 bases not matched to a gene. The CDR3 coding sequence is TGCGCCACCAGGGGGCTTAGCAATCAGCCCCAGCATTTT. It translates to CATRGLSNQPQHF.

The table lists this clone with a few counts. The chain recombines TRBV30 with TRBJ1-2; D might be TRBD1 (5 bases). V lost 2 bases, J lost 4 bases, and 8 bases lay in between. CDR1 and CDR2 (germline): GTSNPN, SVGIG (reference sequence). The CDR3 consists of 12 residues. CDR3 residues: CAWSLDSYGYTF. The CDR3 DNA is TGTGCCTGGAGTTTAGACAGCTATGGCTACACCTTC.

The chain has TRBV7-2 and TRBJ2-4, with no clear D. Deletions cut 3 bases from V and 5 bases from J, with 8 bases between. Germline V gene sequence: CDR1 SGHTA, CDR2 FQGNSA. There are 13 residues in the CDR3. The CDR3 nucleotides are TGTGCCAGCAGCTTGTCTCAGGAAAACATTCAGTACTTC. Protein product: CASSLSQENIQYF.

The rearrangement joins TRBV28 to TRBJ1-2; D gene ambiguous. The CDR3 is made up of 12 amino acids. From germline, CDR1 is MDHEN and CDR2 SYDVKM. Deletions cut 6 bases from V and 3 bases from J, with 8 bases between. The CDR3 region is CASRDTDYGYTF. DNA of the CDR3: TGTGCCAGCAGAGACACGGACTATGGCTACACCTTC.

The chain combines TRBV5-1 with TRBJ1-1; weak D call: TRBD1 (5 bases). Germline-derived CDR1 and CDR2 are SGHRS and YFSETQ. V lost 4 bases to trimming and J lost 4 bases, with 20 bases between them. The CDR3 extends over 16 amino acids. This CDR3 is CASSPVAGGGLTEAFF. CDR3 sequence (DNA): TGCGCCAGCAGCCCGGTAGCGGGTGGGGGTCTCACTGAAGCTTTCTTT.

The genes are TRBV7-2 and TRBJ1-6, with D perhaps matching TRBD1 (6 bases). Trimming pared 3 bases from V and 5 bases from J, leaving 11 bases between. In germline, CDR1 is SGHTA, CDR2 FQGNSA. CDR3 length: 15 residues. The CDR3 sequence: CASSFFQGHNSPLHF. The CDR3 nucleotides read TGTGCCAGCAGCTTCTTTCAGGGGCATAATTCACCCCTCCACTTT.

The gene calls are TRBV19 and TRBJ1-5; D might be TRBD1 (5 bases). This CDR3 contains 17 residues. In germline, CDR1 is LNHDA, CDR2 SQIVND (reference sequence). V lost 3 bases and J 0 bases, leaving 15 bases between the germline ends. For the CDR3, the DNA is TGTGCCAGTAGTATCCGGGACGGAAGTTATAGCAATCAGCCCCAGCATTTT. Amino acids: CASSIRDGSYSNQPQHF.

In its sample, this clone was seen a few times. The chain is built from TRBV13 and TRBJ1-1; maybe TRBD1 (5 bases). Germline CDR1 and CDR2: PRHDT and FYEKMQ (reference sequence). Trimming removed 2 bases at V and 5 bases at J, with 12 bases between. CDR3 size: 14 residues. The DNA of the CDR3 is TGTGCCAGCAGCTTAAGAGCAGGGCCAACTGAAGCTTTCTTT. Its protein product is CASSLRAGPTEAFF.

The chain is built from TRBV6-6 and TRBJ2-1, with TRBD1 as a possible D gene (6 bases). Trimming took 2 bases from V and 1 from J, leaving 6 bases between them. Germline V gene sequence: CDR1 MNHNY, CDR2 SVGAGI (reference sequence). This CDR3 comprises 14 residues. The CDR3 spells CASSYQGSYNEQFF. The CDR3 nucleotides are TGTGCCAGCAGTTACCAGGGGTCCTACAATGAGCAGTTCTTC.

The V gene is TRBV29-1, the J gene TRBJ2-7, with D perhaps matching TRBD1 (6 bases). Trimming took 4 bases from V and 3 from J, leaving 10 bases between them. Germline CDR1 and CDR2: SQVTM and ANQGSEA. There are 12 residues in the CDR3. CDR3 amino acids: CSVGDTDYEQYF. The CDR3 DNA is TGCAGCGTTGGGGACACCGACTACGAGCAGTACTTC.

This clone was detected only a few times. The chain recombines TRBV5-4 with TRBJ2-3; the D is unclear. With 1 base removed from V and 4 bases from J, the gap between germline ends came to 7 bases. The length of the CDR3 is 13 residues. Germline values: CDR1 SGHNT, CDR2 YYREEE (reference sequence). CDR3 sequence: CASSLYFPDTQYF. CDR3 bases: TGTGCCAGCAGCTTGTATTTCCCAGATACGCAGTATTTT.

This clone has only a few counts. The chain couples TRBV5-5 to TRBJ2-2, with D perhaps TRBD1 (5 bases). The V gene's germline CDR1 is SGHKS and CDR2 YYEKEE (reference sequence). The CDR3 is 15 residues long. Trimming stripped 4 bases from V and 6 bases from J, with 16 bases between. CDR3 sequence reads: CASSRDRLTAGELFF. The CDR3 nucleotides are TGTGCCAGCAGCAGGGATCGTTTGACAGCCGGGGAGCTGTTTTTT. The variable domain in full, with the rest retrieved from reference TRBV5-5 and TRBJ2-2, is DAGVTQSPTHLIKTRGQQVTLRCSPISGHKSVSWYQQVLGQGPQFIFQYYEKEERGRGNFPDRFSARQFPNYSSELNVNALLLGDSALYLCASSRDRLTAGELFFGEGSRLTVL.

This rearrangement joins TRBV6-5 to TRBJ1-6; D might be TRBD1 (6 bases). Trimming stripped 7 bases from V and 2 bases from J, with 9 bases between. The CDR3 is 14 residues long. Germline V gene lookup returns CDR1 MNHEY and CDR2 SVGAGI. The CDR3 loop is CASKDRPYNSPLHF. The CDR3 nucleotides are TGTGCCAGCAAAGACAGGCCCTATAATTCACCCCTCCACTTT.

V is TRBV19 and J is TRBJ1-2; 7 bases match TRBD1. The V gene's germline CDR1 is LNHDA and CDR2 SQIVND (reference sequence). The CDR3 has 14 amino acids. V was clipped by 7 bases and J by 4 bases; unmatched bases: 9. CDR3 residues: CASTRQGFGYGYTF. In DNA form, the CDR3 reads TGTGCCAGTACCCGACAGGGATTTGGCTATGGCTACACCTTC.

The rearrangement uses TRBV28 and TRBJ1-5; D is possibly TRBD1 (6 bases). CDR1 and CDR2 from the germline V gene are MDHEN and SYDVKM. The CDR3 covers 15 residues. Trimming stripped 6 bases from V and 4 bases from J, with 16 bases between. CDR3 protein: CASREDSRRNQPQHF. The CDR3 nucleotides read TGTGCCAGCAGGGAGGACAGTCGTCGAAATCAGCCCCAGCATTTT.

This clone has a handful of counts. The chain has TRBV18 and TRBJ2-3; 8 positions agree with TRBD1. The CDR3 covers 15 residues. After removal of 3 bases from V and 3 bases from J, the junction contained 5 bases not matched to a gene. Germline CDR1 and CDR2: KGHSH and LQKENI. The CDR3 DNA follows: TGTGCCAGCTCACCTTCAGACAGGGGAACAGATACGCAGTATTTT. Translation: CASSPSDRGTDTQYF.

This clone was found a few times. This chain links TRBV16 with TRBJ1-5, with unresolved D. V lost 0 bases, J lost 5 bases, and 5 bases lay in between. The germline V gene has CDR1 KGHSY and CDR2 FQNENV. The CDR3 has 13 amino acids. Here the CDR3 reads CASSQSWDQPQHF. DNA for the CDR3: TGTGCCAGCAGCCAATCGTGGGATCAGCCCCAGCATTTT. Complete variable domain (other parts from reference TRBV16 and TRBJ1-5): GEEVAQTPKHLVRGEGQKAKLYCAPIKGHSYVFWYQQVLKNEFKFLISFQNENVFDETGMPKERFSAKCLPNSPCSLEIQATKLEDSAVYFCASSQSWDQPQHFGDGTRLSIL.

The rearrangement uses TRBV5-8 and TRBJ2-5, with no clear D. The CDR3 is 14 residues long. The germline V gene has CDR1 SGHTS and CDR2 YDEGEE. The germline V and J ends were trimmed by 0 bases and 1 base, with 7 bases remaining between them. DNA of the CDR3: TGTGCCAGCAGCTTGGTCAGGTCCCAAGAGACCCAGTACTTC. Amino acid sequence: CASSLVRSQETQYF.

V and J are TRBV7-2 and TRBJ1-3; D might be TRBD1 (6 bases). Germline V gene sequence: CDR1 SGHTA, CDR2 FQGNSA. Trimming took 5 bases from V and 4 from J, leaving 9 bases between them. The CDR3 totals 13 residues. The CDR3 loop is CASSEQGGNTIYF. The DNA of the CDR3 is TGTGCCAGCAGCGAACAGGGAGGAAACACCATATATTTT.

The chain has TRBV14 and TRBJ1-3, with a tentative D call TRBD1 (5 bases). Germline loops: CDR1 SGHDN, CDR2 FVKESK. Trimming shortened V by 6 bases and J by 3 bases, and 12 bases separated the two germline ends. The CDR3 consists of 14 residues. This CDR3 reads CASSSGFYGNTIYF. The CDR3 DNA reads as TGTGCCAGCAGTTCAGGGTTCTATGGAAACACCATATATTTT. Full variable domain (rest looked up from reference TRBV14 and TRBJ1-3): EAGVTQFPSHSVIEKGQTVTLRCDPISGHDNLYWYRRVMGKEIKFLLHFVKESKQDESGMPNNRFLAERTGGTYSTLKVQPAELEDSGVYFCASSSGFYGNTIYFGEGSWLTVV.

This clone was counted once. The chain carries TRBV6-6 and TRBJ1-2, with D uncertain. The germline V gene encodes CDR1 MNHNY and CDR2 SVGAGI (reference sequence). The CDR3 consists of 13 residues. Trimming pared 4 bases from V and 8 bases from J, leaving 14 bases between. The CDR3 sequence is CASSSSGPTGYTF. Here the CDR3 DNA reads TGTGCCAGCAGTTCCTCAGGACCAACGGGCTACACCTTC.

Comment on this clone: Other DNA sequences from this sample encode an identical CDR3 as well. V is TRBV18 and J is TRBJ2-5; TRBD1 aligns across 8 bases. The CDR3 covers 15 residues. V lost 6 bases to trimming and J lost 5 bases; unmatched junction nucleotides: 11. The germline CDR1 and CDR2 sequences are KGHSH and LQKENI. The DNA of the CDR3 is TGTGCCAGCTCCCCCACCGGACAGGGAAGGGAGACCCAGTACTTC. Translated, it gives CASSPTGQGRETQYF.

This clone was seen only once. V gene TRBV19 combines with J gene TRBJ2-1; 10 nucleotides match TRBD2. Germline CDR1 LNHDA, CDR2 SQIVND (reference sequence). The CDR3 has 16 amino acids. After removal of 4 bases from V and 3 bases from J, the junction contained 6 bases not matched to a gene. This CDR3 is CASSNTGLAFYNEQFF. CDR3 sequence (DNA): TGTGCCAGTAGTAACACGGGACTAGCGTTCTACAATGAGCAGTTCTTC.

V gene TRBV7-2 combines with J gene TRBJ2-1, with a possible D match to TRBD1 (5 bases). Deletions cut 2 bases from V and 7 bases from J, with 9 bases between. Germline CDR1 SGHTA, CDR2 FQGNSA. This CDR3 comprises 13 residues. The CDR3 sequence: CASSLPGWNEQFF. Here the CDR3 DNA reads TGTGCCAGCAGCTTACCAGGGTGGAATGAGCAGTTCTTC.